This TCR beta chain was sequenced for a study of cytomegalovirus exposure and HLA in healthy donors. The CDR3 sequence is 12 residues long. In germline, CDR1 is SGHTA, CDR2 FQGNSA. The germline V and J ends were trimmed by 4 bases and 3 bases, with 4 bases remaining between them. PCR primers comprised 60 Vbeta and 13 Jbeta primers. Profiling relied on immunoSEQ multiplex PCR, and the TCRdb table lists in-frame clones only, not all of them. This table holds around 150,000 clones, 70% to 80% found once. Sequencing input: PBMCs. The TCR comes from a male donor in good health and CMV-seronegative. The chain joins TRBV7-2 to TRBJ1-5; no clear D gene. CDR3 DNA: TGTGCCAGCAGCTCCTTCAATCAGCCCCAGCATTTT. Encoded protein: CASSSFNQPQHF.